Listed below are T cell receptor beta chains from one sample, sequenced in a study of blood T cell repertoires in COVID-19. Only in-frame clones appear in the TCRdb table, and some are missing; sequencing was by immunoSEQ multiplex PCR. The sample holds 300,000 to 400,000 clones; more than 75% are singletons and the top ten take approximately 4%. Specimen: peripheral blood. The receptor source for this set is a woman aged 50 to 60 with active or convalescent COVID-19. Both conserved end residues are part of each CDR3. The D gene is left open where the match is weak. Expanded clones are given a class, and other clones once, few, many or no size at all.

D	V	size	J	DNA	CDR3
TRBD2	TRBV3-1/TRBV3-2	.	TRBJ2-3	TGTGCCAGCAGCCTACAGGGTAGCGGGGGGGCCTATGGCACAGATACGCAGTATTTT	CASSLQGSGGAYGTDTQYF
.	TRBV11-2	few	TRBJ2-5	TGTGCCAGCAGCTCTTCTGGGCCGGAGACCCAGTACTTC	CASSSSGPETQYF
.	TRBV6-2/TRBV6-3	.	TRBJ1-2	TGTGCCAGCAGTAACCCTTACACAGGGATCAACTATGGCTACACCTTC	CASSNPYTGINYGYTF
.	TRBV5-5	.	TRBJ1-2	TGTGCCAGCAGCCCCCTCGGGGGAAACTATGGCTACACCTTC	CASSPLGGNYGYTF
TRBD2	TRBV27	.	TRBJ2-5	TGTGCCAGCAGTTTGTCGGGACTAGCGGGAGGAGAGACCCAGTACTTC	CASSLSGLAGGETQYF
.	TRBV7-3	.	TRBJ2-5	TGTGCCAGCAGCTTGAACAGGGAAGAGACCCAGTACTTC	CASSLNREETQYF
.	TRBV9	.	TRBJ2-7	TGTGCCAGCAGCCCTAGGGACTTCACCTACGAGCAGTACTTC	CASSPRDFTYEQYF
TRBD1	TRBV24-1	.	TRBJ2-3	TGTGCCACCAGTGCCCGGGGGACAGGCCTCACAGATACGCAGTATTTT	CATSARGTGLTDTQYF
TRBD1	TRBV10-2	.	TRBJ1-6	TGCGCCAGCAGTGGACAGGGGAATAATTCACCCCTCCACTTT	CASSGQGNNSPLHF
TRBD2	TRBV7-3	.	TRBJ2-1	TGTGCCAGCAGCCCCACGGGACTAGCGGGGGGCTATACGTACAATGAGCAGTTCTTC	CASSPTGLAGGYTYNEQFF
.	TRBV25-1	.	TRBJ1-6	TGTGCCAGCAGTGAAGGGCTTAATTCACCCCTCCACTTT	CASSEGLNSPLHF
TRBD2	TRBV6-2/TRBV6-3	.	TRBJ2-3	TGTGCCAGCAGTTCCCAAGCGGGGCTGCGCACAGATACGCAGTATTTT	CASSSQAGLRTDTQYF
.	TRBV25-1	.	TRBJ2-5	TGTGCCAGCAGCCCGACAGATCAAGAGACCCAGTACTTC	CASSPTDQETQYF
.	TRBV29-1	.	TRBJ1-2	TGCAGCGTTGCTAGCATATGGGGCTACACCTTC	CSVASIWGYTF
TRBD1	TRBV19	.	TRBJ1-5	TGTGCCAGTACTCCGACAGGGTTTAGCAATCAGCCCCAGCATTTT	CASTPTGFSNQPQHF
TRBD2	TRBV2	.	TRBJ2-3	TGTGCCAGCGGCATAGCGGGACCAGATACGCAGTATTTT	CASGIAGPDTQYF
TRBD2	TRBV2	.	TRBJ2-4	TGTGCCAGCAGAGAGGGACTAGCTCTCGTCATTCAGTACTTC	CASREGLALVIQYF
.	TRBV7-8	once	TRBJ2-7	TGTGCCAGCAGCTTAAATTTAGACGGAGCCTACGAGCAGTACTTC	CASSLNLDGAYEQYF
.	TRBV2	.	TRBJ1-4	TGTGCCAGCAGAGCGGACAGTAATAATGAAAAACTGTTTTTT	CASRADSNNEKLFF
.	TRBV3-1/TRBV3-2	.	TRBJ1-2	TGTGCCAGCAGCCAAGGTCTACCCTATGGCTACACCTTC	CASSQGLPYGYTF
.	TRBV6-5	.	TRBJ2-7	TGTGCCAGCAGTTACCTCCTTGGCCACTCCTACGAGCAGTACTTC	CASSYLLGHSYEQYF
.	TRBV4-1	.	TRBJ1-2	TGCGCCAGCAGCCAAGGCCCTTGGACAGACTCCCCGGGCTACACCTTC	CASSQGPWTDSPGYTF
.	TRBV12-3/TRBV12-4	.	TRBJ1-1	TGTGCCAGCAGTTTATATCAGGCGGAAGCTTTCTTT	CASSLYQAEAFF
.	TRBV23-1	few	TRBJ1-2	TGCGCCAGCAACAAGGACAGCCAGCCTTCTAACTATGGCTACACCTTC	CASNKDSQPSNYGYTF
.	TRBV30	.	TRBJ2-7	TGTGCCTGGAATTACCGTAGCTCCTACGAGCAGTACTTC	CAWNYRSSYEQYF
TRBD2	TRBV7-2	.	TRBJ2-7	TGTGCCAGCAGTCTAGCGGGGGGCTACGAGCAGTACTTC	CASSLAGGYEQYF
TRBD1	TRBV7-2	few	TRBJ1-1	TGTGCCAGCAGCCCCCGGACAGGGGGCATGGTGAACACTGAAGCTTTCTTT	CASSPRTGGMVNTEAFF
TRBD1	TRBV19	few	TRBJ1-2	TGTGCCAGTACCCATGATTCGGGACAGCTATATGGCTACACCTTC	CASTHDSGQLYGYTF
.	TRBV6-4	.	TRBJ1-5	TGTGCCAGCAGCCAGGGGCCCAATCAGCCCCAGCATTTT	CASSQGPNQPQHF
.	TRBV9	.	TRBJ1-1	TGTGCCACCTCACGGGGTGAGACCACTGAAGCTTTCTTT	CATSRGETTEAFF
.	TRBV6-5	.	TRBJ1-2	TGTGCCAGCAGTTATTCTGGGCCAGTCGAGGGCTACACCTTC	CASSYSGPVEGYTF
.	TRBV15	.	TRBJ1-2	TGTGCCACCAGCAGCGTACAGACGATCTATGGCTACACCTTC	CATSSVQTIYGYTF
.	TRBV9	.	TRBJ2-1	TGTGCCAGCAGCGCCCGGTCAGGGGACGATGAGCAGTTCTTC	CASSARSGDDEQFF
.	TRBV11-1	.	TRBJ2-1	.	CASSSSTGFGHNEQFF
.	TRBV9	few	TRBJ1-1	TGTGCCAGCACCGGGGAAAACACTGAAGCTTTCTTT	CASTGENTEAFF
.	TRBV5-1	.	TRBJ1-1	TGCGCCAGCAGCGGAGGGGAAGTGAACACTGAAGCTTTCTTT	CASSGGEVNTEAFF
TRBD2	TRBV7-9	.	TRBJ2-1	TGTGCCAGCAGCTTTGGCGGGAGTATAAATGAGCAGTTCTTC	CASSFGGSINEQFF
.	TRBV5-4	.	TRBJ2-3	TGTGCCAGCAGCCCCCTCGGCACAGATACGCAGTATTTT	CASSPLGTDTQYF
TRBD1	TRBV6-4	.	TRBJ1-2	TGTGCCAGCAGTGAGAGACAGGGAAGTTATGGCTACACCTTC	CASSERQGSYGYTF
.	TRBV19	.	TRBJ1-2	TGTGCCAGTTCATCTCCACAGGGTGCGGGCTACACCTTC	CASSSPQGAGYTF
TRBD1	TRBV7-3	.	TRBJ2-7	TGTGCCAGCAGCCACCAGGGGGCCGGACCCTACGAGCAGTACTTC	CASSHQGAGPYEQYF
TRBD2	TRBV7-3	.	TRBJ2-7	TGTGCCAGCAGCTCCTCGACTAGCTCCGAGCAGTACTTC	CASSSSTSSEQYF
.	TRBV4-1	.	TRBJ2-7	TGCGCCAGCAGTACCCGACAGTCAACCTACGAGCAGTACTTC	CASSTRQSTYEQYF
TRBD1	TRBV19	.	TRBJ1-6	TGTGCCAGTAGTATCCCTGACAGGGGAACTCGGTCACCCCTCCACTTT	CASSIPDRGTRSPLHF
TRBD2	TRBV28	.	TRBJ2-7	TGTGCCAGCAGCCTATCCCCCTACACTAGCGGGCGGATCTACGAGCAGTACTTC	CASSLSPYTSGRIYEQYF
TRBD2	TRBV5-1	.	TRBJ2-5	TGCGCCAGCAGCTCCGGGGTCGGGGGACTAGTGACGGAGACCCAGTACTTC	CASSSGVGGLVTETQYF
.	TRBV19	.	TRBJ2-4	TGTGCCAGTAGTATAGGGGGGGGGCCGGCGAACATTCAGTACTTC	CASSIGGGPANIQYF
TRBD2	TRBV7-8	.	TRBJ2-2	TGTGCCAGCAGCGATGGGACTAGCGGGGGGCGAGGGACCGGGGAGCTGTTTTTT	CASSDGTSGGRGTGELFF
TRBD2	TRBV9	.	TRBJ2-1	TGTGCCAGCAGTGATTCCCGCCTAGCGGGAGTTACCAATGAGCAGTTCTTC	CASSDSRLAGVTNEQFF
TRBD1	TRBV6-5	.	TRBJ1-2	TGTGCCAGCAGTTACTCGACTGGGACAGGGCCTCTGGGCTACACCTTC	CASSYSTGTGPLGYTF
TRBD2	TRBV6-5	.	TRBJ2-1	TGTGCCAGCAGTTCGACTAGCGGGAACTACAATGAGCAGTTCTTC	CASSSTSGNYNEQFF
TRBD1	TRBV30	.	TRBJ1-2	TGTGCCTGGAGGATGGGACAGGGGGCGCAGGGCTACACCTTC	CAWRMGQGAQGYTF
.	TRBV7-2	.	TRBJ1-6	TGTGCCAGCAGCTTCCAGGCAAGCTCACCCCTCCACTTT	CASSFQASSPLHF
.	TRBV7-9	.	TRBJ1-5	TGTGCCAGCAGCTTTCGACAGAGGAATAGCAATCAGCCCCAGCATTTT	CASSFRQRNSNQPQHF